This record concerns one TCR beta chain sequence. Its target is not known. Donors were nominally healthy when sampled, though unrecorded immune exposures were likely. PCR amplification relied on 60 Vbeta primers (plus 13 Jbeta primers). Only in-frame clones appear in the TCRdb table, and some are missing; sequencing was by immunoSEQ multiplex PCR. The data hold approximately 150,000 clones, with around 82% observed a single time. This entry is derived from a study of cytomegalovirus exposure and HLA in healthy donors. Study-wide points: Donors belonging to an Asian-associated ancestry cluster reportedly showed fewer N-insertions in productive TCRs than the roughly 670-donor mean, according to what a later analysis found. An analysis was carried out at a later point. It showed that HLA-associated TCR beta chains were more clonally expanded than equally common non-associated chains. A few of the chains that were CMV-associated were confirmed in vitro to be specific for CMV antigens.

V gave up 7 bases and J gave up 8 bases; unmatched junction bases: 10. This CDR3 has 14 residues. Germline V CDR1 and CDR2: MNHEY, SVGAGI. The TCR was taken from a woman aged 18-29 years in good health and CMV-seropositive. The V call is TRBV6-5, the J call TRBJ2-2; 7 bases match TRBD2. The sequencing sample was made of PBMCs. The DNA for the CDR3 is TGTGCCAGCACTAAAAGCGGGGCCCAGGGGGAGCTGTTTTTT. Protein: CASTKSGAQGELFF.